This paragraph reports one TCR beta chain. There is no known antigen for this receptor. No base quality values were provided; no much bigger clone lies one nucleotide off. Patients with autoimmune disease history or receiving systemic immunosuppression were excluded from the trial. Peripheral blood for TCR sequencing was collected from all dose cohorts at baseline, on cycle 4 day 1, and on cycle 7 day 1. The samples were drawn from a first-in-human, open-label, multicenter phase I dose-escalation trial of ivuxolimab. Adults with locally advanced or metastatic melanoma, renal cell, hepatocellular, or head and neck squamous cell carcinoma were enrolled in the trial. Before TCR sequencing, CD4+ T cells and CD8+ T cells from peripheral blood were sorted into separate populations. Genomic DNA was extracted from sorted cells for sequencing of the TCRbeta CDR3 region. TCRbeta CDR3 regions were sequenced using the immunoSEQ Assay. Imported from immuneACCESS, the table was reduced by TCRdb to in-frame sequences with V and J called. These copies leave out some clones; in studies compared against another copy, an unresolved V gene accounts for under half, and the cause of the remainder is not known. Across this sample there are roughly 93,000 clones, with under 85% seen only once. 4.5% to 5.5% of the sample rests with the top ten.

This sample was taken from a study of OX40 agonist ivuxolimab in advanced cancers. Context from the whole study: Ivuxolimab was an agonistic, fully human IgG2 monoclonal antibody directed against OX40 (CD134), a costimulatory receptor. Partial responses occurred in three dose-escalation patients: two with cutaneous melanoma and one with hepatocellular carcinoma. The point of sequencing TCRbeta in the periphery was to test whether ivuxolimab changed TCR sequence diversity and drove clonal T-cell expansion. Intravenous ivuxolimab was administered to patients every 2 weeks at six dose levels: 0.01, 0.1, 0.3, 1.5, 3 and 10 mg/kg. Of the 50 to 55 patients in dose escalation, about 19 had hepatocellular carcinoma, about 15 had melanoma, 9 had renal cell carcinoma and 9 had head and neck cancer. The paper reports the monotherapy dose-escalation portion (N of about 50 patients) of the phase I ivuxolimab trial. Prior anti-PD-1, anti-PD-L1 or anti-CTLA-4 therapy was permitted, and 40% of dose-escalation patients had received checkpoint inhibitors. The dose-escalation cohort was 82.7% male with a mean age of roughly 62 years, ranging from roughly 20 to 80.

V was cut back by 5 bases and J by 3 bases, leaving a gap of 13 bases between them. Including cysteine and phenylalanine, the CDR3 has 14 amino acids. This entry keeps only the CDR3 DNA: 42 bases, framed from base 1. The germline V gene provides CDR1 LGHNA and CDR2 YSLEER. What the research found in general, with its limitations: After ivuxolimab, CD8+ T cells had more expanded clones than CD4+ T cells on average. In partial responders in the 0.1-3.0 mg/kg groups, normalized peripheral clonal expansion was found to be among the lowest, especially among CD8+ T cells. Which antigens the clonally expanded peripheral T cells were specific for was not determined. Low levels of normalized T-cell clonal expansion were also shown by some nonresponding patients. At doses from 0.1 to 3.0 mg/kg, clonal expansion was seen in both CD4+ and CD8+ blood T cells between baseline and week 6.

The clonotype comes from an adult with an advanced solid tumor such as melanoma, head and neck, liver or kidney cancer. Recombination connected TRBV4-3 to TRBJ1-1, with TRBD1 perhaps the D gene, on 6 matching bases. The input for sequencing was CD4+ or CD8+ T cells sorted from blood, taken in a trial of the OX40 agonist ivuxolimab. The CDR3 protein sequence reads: CASSLGGQDTEAFF. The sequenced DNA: TGCGCCAGCAGCTTAGGGGGGCAGGACACTGAAGCTTTCTTT.